One sample yielded the 21 T cell receptor beta chains listed below, sequenced in a study of T cells in Graves' hyperthyroidism and ophthalmopathy. TCR beta CDR3 regions were amplified from RNA transcripts. Initially, a first-round RT-PCR of the TCR CDR3 employed the HTBI primer set. TCRdb used MiXCR to reprocess the multiplex PCR reads, holding one entry per CDR3 protein. The data show approximately 270,000 distinct CDR3 sequences, roughly 15% seen once. Sequenced: blood. The receptor source for this set is a woman aged 40 to 50 with Graves' hyperthyroidism that later progressed to Graves' ophthalmopathy.

This clonotype was seen ten or more times. The chain has TRBV20-1 and TRBJ2-3; possible D gene TRBD2, 5 bases. This CDR3 comprises 12 residues. Trimming took 1 base from V and 4 from J, leaving 6 bases between them. Germline V gene data show CDR1 as DFQATT and CDR2 as SNEGSKA (reference sequence). CDR3 loop: CSARGRADTQYF. The CDR3 DNA is TGCAGTGCTAGAGGGCGGGCAGATACGCAGTATTTT.

This clonotype occurred many times. V and J are TRBV28 and TRBJ1-5, with a tentative D call TRBD1 (6 bases). Trimming cost V 6 bases and J 2 bases, with 20 bases left between them. This CDR3 is built from 17 residues. Germline CDR1 and CDR2: MDHEN and SYDVKM. CDR3 residues: CASRRRGLAMRNQPQHF. For the CDR3, the DNA is TGTGCCAGCAGACGAAGGGGGTTGGCGATGCGCAATCAGCCCCAGCATTTT.

This clonotype was observed a single time. The V and J genes are TRBV28 and TRBJ2-3; 7 nucleotides agree with TRBD2. The germline CDR1 and CDR2 sequences are MDHEN and SYDVKM. CDR3 length equals 15 residues. The V and J ends lost 2 bases and 4 bases, in that order; junction bases with no gene match: 6. DNA for the CDR3: TGTGCCAGCAGTTTAGGCGGGAGAGAGTCAGATACGCAGTATTTT. It is translated as CASSLGGRESDTQYF. The variable domain in full, with the rest retrieved from reference TRBV28 and TRBJ2-3, is DVKVTQSSRYLVKRTGEKVFLECVQDMDHENMFWYRQDPGLGLRLIYFSYDVKMKEKGDIPEGYSVSREKKERFSLILESASTNQTSMYLCASSLGGRESDTQYFGPGTRLTVL.

This clonotype occurred many times. V and J are TRBV28 and TRBJ1-1; possibly TRBD1 for D (6 bases). The CDR3 covers 17 residues. V lost 3 bases and J lost 4, with 21 bases in between. Germline CDR1 reads MDHEN; CDR2 reads SYDVKM. CDR3 bases: TGTGCCAGCAGTTTTGGGTCGTGGGGGACGGGGGCCACTGAAGCTTTCTTT. Translated, it gives CASSFGSWGTGATEAFF.

This clonotype has at least ten counts. The V gene is TRBV12-5, the J gene TRBJ2-1; TRBD2 matches at 8 bases. The CDR3 length is 17 residues. V gave up 4 bases and J gave up 4 bases; unmatched junction bases: 12. CDR1 LGHNT and CDR2 FRNRAP come from the germline V gene. CDR3 DNA: TGTGCTAGTGGTTCGACACCGCGGGAGGTTGGGTACAATGAGCAGTTCTTC. It yields the protein CASGSTPREVGYNEQFF.

This clonotype was seen a handful of times. The gene calls are TRBV9 and TRBJ2-1; D is uncertain. The CDR3 loop spans 14 amino acids. Germline assignment: CDR1 SGDLS and CDR2 YYNGEE. V shed 4 bases and J shed 12 bases, with 20 bases lying between them. The CDR3 is CASSLSGWAPTQFF. The CDR3 DNA is TGTGCCAGCAGCCTCTCCGGGTGGGCTCCTACGCAGTTCTTC.

This clonotype was picked up many times. J is TRBJ2-7 and V is TRBV28, with a tentative D call TRBD2 (6 bases). The germline V and J ends were trimmed by 3 bases and 4 bases, with 16 bases remaining between them. Germline values: CDR1 MDHEN, CDR2 SYDVKM. The CDR3 covers 15 residues. The chain's CDR3 is CASSFEGLAGYEQYF. For the CDR3, the DNA is TGTGCCAGCAGTTTTGAGGGACTTGCCGGGTACGAGCAGTACTTC. The full variable domain, with the rest looked up from reference TRBV28 and TRBJ2-7, is DVKVTQSSRYLVKRTGEKVFLECVQDMDHENMFWYRQDPGLGLRLIYFSYDVKMKEKGDIPEGYSVSREKKERFSLILESASTNQTSMYLCASSFEGLAGYEQYFGPGTRLTVT.

This clonotype has ten or more counts. The chain recombines TRBV2 with TRBJ2-5; 7 nucleotides line up with TRBD1. Germline trimming cut 5 bases from V and 2 bases from J; bases unmatched to any gene: 2. The CDR3 extends over 13 amino acids. CDR1 and CDR2 (germline): SNHLY, FYNNEI. The CDR3 region has the DNA TGTGCCAGCAGTCGGGACAGACAAGAGACCCAGTACTTC. Its translation: CASSRDRQETQYF.

This clonotype appeared a single time. Mismatch with germline at one junction end may stem from a read error. The V call is TRBV27, the J call TRBJ2-2, with 7 bases aligning to TRBD2. Germline values: CDR1 MNHEY, CDR2 SMNVEV (reference sequence). CDR3 length: 12 residues. The CDR3 coding sequence is TGTGCCAGCGGTCGACCGGGCGGGGGGCTGTTTTTT. Translation: CASGRPGGGLFF.

This clonotype was seen repeatedly, ten times or more. The chain links TRBV29-1 to TRBJ2-5; D not resolved. The CDR3 consists of 14 residues. Germline-derived CDR1 and CDR2 are SQVTM and ANQGSEA. V lost 4 bases and J 4 bases, leaving 16 bases between the germline ends. The CDR3 loop reads CSVVVAESLETQYF. The CDR3 nucleotides are TGCAGCGTTGTTGTGGCGGAGTCCTTAGAGACCCAGTACTTC. The full variable domain, its missing parts supplied by reference TRBV29-1 and TRBJ2-5, is SAVISQKPSRDICQRGTSLTIQCQVDSQVTMMFWYRQQPGQSLTLIATANQGSEATYESGFVIDKFPISRPNLTFSTLTVSNMSPEDSSIYLCSVVVAESLETQYFGPGTRLLVL.

This clonotype was counted ten times or more. The chain is built from TRBV28 and TRBJ2-2, with a possible D match to TRBD1 (5 bases). Germline V CDR1 and CDR2: MDHEN, SYDVKM. The CDR3 is made up of 14 amino acids. V shed 5 bases and J shed 2 bases, with 9 bases lying between them. CDR3 in amino acids: CASSARVNTGELFF. The CDR3 DNA is TGTGCCAGCAGTGCCAGGGTAAACACCGGGGAGCTGTTTTTT. The variable domain in full, with the rest retrieved from reference TRBV28 and TRBJ2-2, is DVKVTQSSRYLVKRTGEKVFLECVQDMDHENMFWYRQDPGLGLRLIYFSYDVKMKEKGDIPEGYSVSREKKERFSLILESASTNQTSMYLCASSARVNTGELFFGEGSRLTVL.

This clonotype was counted many times. The V call is TRBV2, the J call TRBJ1-1; D might be TRBD1 (5 bases). CDR1 SNHLY and CDR2 FYNNEI come from the germline V gene. The length of the CDR3 is 18 residues. The V end was cut by 4 bases, the J end by 4 bases, with 25 bases between. The CDR3 loop reads CASSALKGKDWTPTEAFF. The DNA for the CDR3 is TGTGCCAGCAGTGCCTTAAAGGGGAAAGATTGGACCCCCACTGAAGCTTTCTTT. Complete variable domain (other parts from reference TRBV2 and TRBJ1-1): EPEVTQTPSHQVTQMGQEVILRCVPISNHLYFYWYRQILGQKVEFLVSFYNNEISEKSEIFDDQFSVERPDGSNFTLKIRSTKLEDSAMYFCASSALKGKDWTPTEAFFGQGTRLTVV.

This clonotype was picked up many times. The chain combines TRBV19 with TRBJ2-1, with 7 bases that match TRBD2. Germline values: CDR1 LNHDA, CDR2 SQIVND (reference sequence). Unmatched junction bases numbered 2, after V lost 1 base and J lost 5 bases. This CDR3 comprises 14 residues. CDR3 sequence: CASSIVREDNEQFF. CDR3 sequence (DNA): TGTGCCAGTAGTATAGTCCGGGAGGACAATGAGCAGTTCTTC.

This clonotype was counted ten times or more. The genes are TRBV6-2 or TRBV6-3 and TRBJ2-5, with TRBD2 identical over 8 bases. CDR1 is MNHEY and CDR2 is SVGEGT in the germline V gene. The V gene end was trimmed by 7 bases and the J gene end by 7 bases; junction bases not matched to a gene: 11. The CDR3 covers 14 residues. The CDR3 here is CASKEGLDKGTQYF. The CDR3 DNA follows: TGTGCCAGCAAGGAGGGACTAGATAAAGGGACCCAGTACTTC.

Written as DNA, the CDR3 is TGTGCCAGTATTTCCCTCTTGAACACTGAAGCTTTCTTT. Its translation is CASISLLNTEAFF. J is TRBJ1-1 and V is TRBV19; D remains ambiguous. With 7 bases removed from V and 0 bases from J, the gap between germline ends came to 9 bases. Germline CDR1 is LNHDA and CDR2 is SQIVND (reference sequence). The CDR3 contains 13 residues.

This clonotype occurred many times. This sequence joins TRBV28 and TRBJ1-2; TRBD1 matches at 8 bases. The CDR3 totals 13 residues. Trimming took 5 bases from V and 8 from J; bases not matched to a gene: 7. Germline CDR1 is MDHEN and CDR2 is SYDVKM. As DNA, the CDR3 is TGTGCCAGCAGTCCGGACAGGGTGAGCGGCTACACCTTC. Amino acids: CASSPDRVSGYTF.

The gene calls are TRBV6-5 and TRBJ1-5; no definite D call. CDR1 and CDR2 (germline): MNHEY, SVGAGI. Trimming removed 2 bases from V and 3 bases from J, with 8 bases in between. This CDR3 contains 14 residues. CDR3 nucleotides: TGTGCCAGCAGTTACGGGTCAGTCAATCAGCCCCAGCATTTT. It codes for CASSYGSVNQPQHF.

V and J are TRBV5-1 and TRBJ1-6; TRBD1 matches 8 bases. V lost 4 bases to trimming and J lost 7 bases; unmatched junction nucleotides: 7. The CDR3 sequence is 15 residues long. Germline-derived CDR1 and CDR2 are SGHRS and YFSETQ. The CDR3 bases are TGCGCCAGCAGCACCAAACAGGGGGGGAATTCACCCCTCCACTTT. Amino acid sequence: CASSTKQGGNSPLHF.

This clonotype was recorded at least ten times. The chain joins TRBV12-3 or TRBV12-4 to TRBJ2-5; 7 nucleotides agree with TRBD1. J gave up 5 bases and V 6 bases, and 6 bases lay outside the gene matches. CDR3 length equals 13 residues. CDR3 sequence reads: CASSAQGQETQYF. In DNA, the CDR3 is TGTGCCAGCAGCGCACAGGGACAGGAGACCCAGTACTTC.

This clonotype was counted at least ten times. The chain combines TRBV19 with TRBJ2-7; D is perhaps TRBD1 or TRBD2 (5 bases each). Trimming left V 10 bases short and J 2 bases short, with 15 bases between. Germline V gene lookup returns CDR1 LNHDA and CDR2 SQIVND (reference sequence). This CDR3 is 13 amino acids long. In DNA, the CDR3 is TGTGCCACCGCTCGGGACGGAACCTACGAGCAGTACTTC. Translation: CATARDGTYEQYF.

In its sample, this clonotype was seen many times. The V call is TRBV5-6, the J call TRBJ1-5; unclear D gene. Germline V gene lookup returns CDR1 SGHDT and CDR2 YYEEEE. The CDR3 is made up of 13 amino acids. Trimming took off 2 bases at V and 7 bases at J, with 10 bases between the two ends. The CDR3 DNA reads as TGTGCCAGCAGCTTACGAAGGGCCCAGCCCCAGCATTTT. This gives the protein CASSLRRAQPQHF.